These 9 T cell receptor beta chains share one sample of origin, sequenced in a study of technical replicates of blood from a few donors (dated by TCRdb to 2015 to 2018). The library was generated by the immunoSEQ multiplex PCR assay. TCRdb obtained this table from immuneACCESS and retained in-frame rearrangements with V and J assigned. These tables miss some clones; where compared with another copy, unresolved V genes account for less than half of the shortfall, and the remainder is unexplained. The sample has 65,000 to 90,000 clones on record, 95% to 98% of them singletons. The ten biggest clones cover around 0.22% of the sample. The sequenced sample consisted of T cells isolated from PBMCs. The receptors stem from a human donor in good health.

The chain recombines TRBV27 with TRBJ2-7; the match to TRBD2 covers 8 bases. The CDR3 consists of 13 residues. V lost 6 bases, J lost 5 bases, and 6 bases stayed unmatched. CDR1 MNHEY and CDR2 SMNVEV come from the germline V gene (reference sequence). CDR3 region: CASRRLASDEQYF. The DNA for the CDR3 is TGTGCCAGCAGGAGACTAGCGAGCGACGAGCAGTACTTC.

The CDR3 protein is CASREGIAKNTQYF. CDR3 coding DNA: TGTGCCAGCAGGGAGGGAATAGCTAAAAATACGCAGTATTTT. The chain joins TRBV2 to TRBJ2-3; D might be TRBD2 (6 bases). Between the trimmed V and J ends, which lost 6 bases and 7 bases, there was a span of 17 bases. Germline V gene data show CDR1 as SNHLY and CDR2 as FYNNEI. The CDR3 has 14 residues.

CDR3 protein: CATARQGRTEAFF. For the CDR3, the DNA is TGTGCCACCGCCCGACAGGGGAGGACTGAAGCTTTCTTT. This chain connects TRBV19 to TRBJ1-1; 8 bases match TRBD1. Germline values: CDR1 LNHDA, CDR2 SQIVND (reference sequence). The CDR3 runs 13 residues. V was pared by 10 bases and J by 5 bases, with 9 bases of the junction left unmatched.

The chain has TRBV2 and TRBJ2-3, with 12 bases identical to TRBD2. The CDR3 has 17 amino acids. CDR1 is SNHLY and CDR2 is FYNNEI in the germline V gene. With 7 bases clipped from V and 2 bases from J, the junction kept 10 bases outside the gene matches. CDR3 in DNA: TGTGCCAGCAAACTCGGGGCTAGCGGGAGGGACACAGATACGCAGTATTTT. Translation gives CASKLGASGRDTDTQYF.

CDR3 bases: TGTGCCAGCAGCCCTAGCGGGAGCTTAAATGAGCAGTTCTTC. Translating it yields CASSPSGSLNEQFF. The rearrangement joins TRBV7-3 to TRBJ2-1; 10 bases align to TRBD2. J lost 7 bases, V lost 5 bases, and 5 bases had no gene match. The CDR3 length is 14 residues. Germline V gene data show CDR1 as SGHTA and CDR2 as FQGTGA. The full variable domain, completed using reference TRBV7-3 and TRBJ2-1, is GAGVSQTPSNKVTEKGKYVELRCDPISGHTALYWYRQSLGQGPEFLIYFQGTGAADDSGLPNDRFFAVRPEGSVSTLKIQRTERGDSAVYLCASSPSGSLNEQFFGPGTRLTVL.

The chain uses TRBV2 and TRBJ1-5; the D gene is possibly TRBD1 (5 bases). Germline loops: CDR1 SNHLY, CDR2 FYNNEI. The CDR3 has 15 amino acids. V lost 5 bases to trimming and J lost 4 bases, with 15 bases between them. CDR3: CASSWTEGTNQPQHF. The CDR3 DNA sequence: TGTGCCAGCAGTTGGACGGAGGGGACTAATCAGCCCCAGCATTTT.

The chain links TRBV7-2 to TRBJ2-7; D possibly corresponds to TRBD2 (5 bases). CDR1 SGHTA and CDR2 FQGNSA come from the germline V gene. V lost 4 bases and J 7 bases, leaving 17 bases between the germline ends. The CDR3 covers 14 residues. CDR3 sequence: CASSSLGPSGEQYF. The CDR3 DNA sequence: TGTGCCAGCAGCTCACTAGGACCTTCGGGAGAGCAGTACTTC.

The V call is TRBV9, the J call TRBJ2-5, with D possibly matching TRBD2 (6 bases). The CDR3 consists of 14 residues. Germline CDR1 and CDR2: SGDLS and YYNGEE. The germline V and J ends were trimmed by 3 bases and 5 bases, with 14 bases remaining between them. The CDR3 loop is CASSALPGGETQYF. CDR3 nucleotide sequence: TGTGCCAGCAGCGCCTTGCCTGGGGGGGAGACCCAGTACTTC. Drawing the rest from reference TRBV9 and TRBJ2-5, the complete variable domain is DSGVTQTPKHLITATGQRVTLRCSPRSGDLSVYWYQQSLDQGLQFLIQYYNGEERAKGNILERFSAQQFPDLHSELNLSSLELGDSALYFCASSALPGGETQYFGPGTRLLVL.

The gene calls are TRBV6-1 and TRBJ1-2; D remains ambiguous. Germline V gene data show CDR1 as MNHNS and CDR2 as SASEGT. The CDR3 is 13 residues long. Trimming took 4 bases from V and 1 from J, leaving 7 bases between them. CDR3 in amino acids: CASSVDINYGYTF. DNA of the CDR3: TGTGCCAGCAGTGTCGACATTAACTATGGCTACACCTTC.